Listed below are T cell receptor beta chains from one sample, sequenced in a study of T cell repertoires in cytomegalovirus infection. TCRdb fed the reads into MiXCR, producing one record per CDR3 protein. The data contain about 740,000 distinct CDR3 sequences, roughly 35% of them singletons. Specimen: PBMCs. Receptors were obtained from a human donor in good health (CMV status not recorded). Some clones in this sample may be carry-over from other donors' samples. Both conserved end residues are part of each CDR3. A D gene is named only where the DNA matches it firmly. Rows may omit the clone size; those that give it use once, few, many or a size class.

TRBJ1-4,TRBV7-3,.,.,TGTGCCAGCAGCCGGGGAATTGGAGAAAAACTGTTTTTT,CASSRGIGEKLFF
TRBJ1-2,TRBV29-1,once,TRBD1,TGCAGCGTTCAAACCTGGACAGGGGGCGCTTCCGATTATGGCTACACCTTC,CSVQTWTGGASDYGYTF
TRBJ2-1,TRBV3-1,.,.,TGTGCCAGCAGCCAAGTAAGGGGACACGGGTTCTACAATGAGCAGTTCTTC,CASSQVRGHGFYNEQFF
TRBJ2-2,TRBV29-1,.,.,TGCAGCGTCCCCGGGGGTACCGGGGAGCTGTTTTTT,CSVPGGTGELFF
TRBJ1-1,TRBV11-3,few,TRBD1,TGTGCCAGCAGCACCGGGACAGACACTGAAGCTTTCTTT,CASSTGTDTEAFF
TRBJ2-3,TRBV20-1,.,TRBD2,TGCAGTGCTACCTTCTGGCGGGGGAACACAGATACGCAGTATTTT,CSATFWRGNTDTQYF
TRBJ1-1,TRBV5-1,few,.,TGCGCCAGCAGCTTGGCCCCGCCCAACACTGAAGCTTTCTTT,CASSLAPPNTEAFF
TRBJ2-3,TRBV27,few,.,TGTGCCAGCAGCAGTTCCGCCAGCCTAGCCGATACGCAGTATTTT,CASSSSASLADTQYF
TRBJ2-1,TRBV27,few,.,TGTGCCAGCAGTTTCATTCTGGCAAACTCCTACAATGAGCAGTTCTTC,CASSFILANSYNEQFF
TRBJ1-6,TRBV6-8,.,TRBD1,TGTGGCAGCAGTTACAGGACAGGGGGTTCACCCCTCCACTTT,CGSSYRTGGSPLHF
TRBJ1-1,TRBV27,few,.,TGTGCCAGCAGTCCTCCCCTCCGGGGGAACACTGAAGCTTTCTTT,CASSPPLRGNTEAFF
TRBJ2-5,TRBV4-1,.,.,TGCGCCAGCAGCCAAGATTATCCGGGAGAGGGAGAGACCCAGTACTTC,CASSQDYPGEGETQYF
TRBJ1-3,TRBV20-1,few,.,TGCAGTGCTTACCCAACCGGGACGTCTGGAAACACCATATATTTT,CSAYPTGTSGNTIYF
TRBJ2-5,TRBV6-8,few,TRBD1,TGTGCCAGCAGCCAGACAGGGGAACAAGAGACCCAGTACTTC,CASSQTGEQETQYF
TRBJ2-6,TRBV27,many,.,TGTGCCAGCAGCCCTCCGGGCTCTGGGGCCAACGTCCTGACTTTC,CASSPPGSGANVLTF
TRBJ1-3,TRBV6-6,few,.,TGTGCCAGCAGTTACGGGGAGCCAGGAAACACCATATATTTT,CASSYGEPGNTIYF
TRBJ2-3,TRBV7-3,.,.,TGTGCCAGCAGCCACGATATTTTAGGGGCCACAGATACGCAGTATTTT,CASSHDILGATDTQYF
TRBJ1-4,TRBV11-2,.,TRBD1,TGTGCCAGCAGCCTCCGACAGGGCGGGCCACTTGATGAAAAACTGTTTTTT,CASSLRQGGPLDEKLFF
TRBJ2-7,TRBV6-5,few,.,TGTGCCAGCAGTCTAATCAGGGGTGGCGAGCAGTACTTC,CASSLIRGGEQYF
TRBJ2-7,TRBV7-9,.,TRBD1,TGTGCCAGCAGCTACCAGGGGGCGGTGAACGAGCAGTACTTC,CASSYQGAVNEQYF
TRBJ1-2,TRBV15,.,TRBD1,TGTGCCACCAGCAGAGTGGGGGACAGGGTTGGTACTAACTATGGCTACACCTTC,CATSRVGDRVGTNYGYTF
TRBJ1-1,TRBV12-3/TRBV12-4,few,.,TGTGCCAGCAGTTTTAGAGGGAGGGGCACTGAAGCTTTCTTT,CASSFRGRGTEAFF
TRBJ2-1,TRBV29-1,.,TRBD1,TGCAGCGTTGAATTTCCAGGGGGCTCCTACAATGAGCAGTTCTTC,CSVEFPGGSYNEQFF
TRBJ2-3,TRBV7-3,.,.,TGTGCCAGCAGCTTTTGGGGCCCAGATACGCAGTATTTT,CASSFWGPDTQYF
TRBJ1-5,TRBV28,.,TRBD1,TGTGCCAGCAGACGGGACAGGGAGGTTCATCCCAAGCATTTT,CASRRDREVHPKHF
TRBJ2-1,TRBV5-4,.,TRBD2,TGTGCCAGCAGCGGGCCCCCCGGGACTATATACAATGAGCAGTTCTTC,CASSGPPGTIYNEQFF
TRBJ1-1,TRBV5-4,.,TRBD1,TGTGCCAGCAGCTTGACGACAGGGTGGGCTGAAGCTTTCTTT,CASSLTTGWAEAFF
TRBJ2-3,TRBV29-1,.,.,TGCAGCGTTGATTCTAGCGTCCTAGATACGCAGTATTTT,CSVDSSVLDTQYF
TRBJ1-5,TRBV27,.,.,TGTGCCAGCAGCCCCAATAGCAGGGGAAGCAATCAGCCCCAGCATTTT,CASSPNSRGSNQPQHF
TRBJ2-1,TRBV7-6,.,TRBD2,TGTGCCAGCAGCTTAGAGCGGGGAAATGAGCAGTTCTTC,CASSLERGNEQFF
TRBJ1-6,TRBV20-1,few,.,TGCAGTGCTAGAGGGGGTAGCGGGGATTCACCCCTCCACTTT,CSARGGSGDSPLHF
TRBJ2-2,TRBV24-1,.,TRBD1,TGTGCCACCAGTGGAGCGACAGGGCGGAACACCGGGGAGCTGTTTTTT,CATSGATGRNTGELFF
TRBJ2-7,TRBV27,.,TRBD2,TGTGCCAGCAGTCACGGACTAGCGGGGGGCTCATACGAGCAGTACTTC,CASSHGLAGGSYEQYF
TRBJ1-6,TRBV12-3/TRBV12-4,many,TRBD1,TGTGCCAGCAGTGCCGGGACAGTTAATTCACCCCTCCACTTT,CASSAGTVNSPLHF
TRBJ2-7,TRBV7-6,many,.,TGTGCCAGCAGCTACACAGACTACGAGCAGTACTTC,CASSYTDYEQYF
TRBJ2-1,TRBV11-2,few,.,TGTGCCAGCAGCTTAACAGGGAACCCCAATGAGCAGTTCTTC,CASSLTGNPNEQFF
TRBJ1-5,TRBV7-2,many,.,TGTGCCAGCAGCCCTAGGGGTGGGCAGCCCCAGCATTTT,CASSPRGGQPQHF
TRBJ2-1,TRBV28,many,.,TGTGCCAGCAGTCACTCTCTCTATGAGCAGTTCTTC,CASSHSLYEQFF
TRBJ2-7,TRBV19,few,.,TGTGCCAGTACCCCCACCTCGGGACAAACCTACGAGCAGTACTTC,CASTPTSGQTYEQYF
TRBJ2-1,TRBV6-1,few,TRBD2,TGTGCCAGCAGAAGAGGAGGGCGACCCGGGACTACGCTAGCCTACAATGAGCAGTTCTTC,CASRRGGRPGTTLAYNEQFF
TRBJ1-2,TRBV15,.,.,TGTGCCACCAGCAGTCAGGGTGCCTATGGCTACACCTTC,CATSSQGAYGYTF
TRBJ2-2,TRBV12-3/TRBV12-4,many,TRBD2,TGTGCCAGCAGCCCTGAGGGACTAACGAACACCGGGGAGCTGTTTTTT,CASSPEGLTNTGELFF
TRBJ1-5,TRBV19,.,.,TGTGCCAGTAGTAGGGTCGCGGGGAGCAATCAGCCCCAGCATTTT,CASSRVAGSNQPQHF
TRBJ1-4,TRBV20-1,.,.,TGCAGTGCTAGAGATCGACTCGGTAATGAAAAACTGTTTTTT,CSARDRLGNEKLFF
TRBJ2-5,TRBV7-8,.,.,TGTGCCAGCAGCGCCGAAGGGCGGGGAAGCGGCGAGACCCAGTACTTC,CASSAEGRGSGETQYF
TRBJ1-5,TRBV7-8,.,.,TGTGCCAGCAGCCGGTTGGCAGGCTATAGCAATCAGCCCCAGCATTTT,CASSRLAGYSNQPQHF
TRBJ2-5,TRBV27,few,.,TGTGCCAGCAGTCCTAAGGGGCAAGAGACCCAGTACTTC,CASSPKGQETQYF